This TCR beta chain is drawn from a study of shared clonotypes between healthy human individuals. This clone was recorded only once. Its antigen is not identified. Naive CD8 isolation took CD45RO-negative cells positively selected for CCR7 and excluded terminally differentiated effector memory CD45RA+ cells. The V and J ends lost 5 bases and 5 bases respectively, with 11 bases between them. The length of the CDR3 is 13 residues. CDR1 is SGHAT, CDR2 FQNNGV, per germline. Whole-study results and caveats: Sharing across four donors was seen in about 5% of naive CD4 clonotypes. Apart from blood, nothing was sampled; tissue repertoires likely differ.

It was at deep level that the assay was run. The protocol was immunoSEQ multiplex PCR, while the TCRdb copy is restricted to in-frame clones and leaves out a portion. The sample carries about 1,900,000 clones, about 95% recorded once. The sequence was obtained from a young man in good health. The sample consisted of naive CD8+ T cells sorted from blood. The V call is TRBV11-2, the J call TRBJ2-3; D is uncertain. CDR3 protein: CASSRTARDTQYF. CDR3 nucleotide sequence: TGTGCCAGCAGCCGCACGGCGAGAGATACGCAGTATTTT.